This T cell receptor (beta chain) stems from a study of shared clonotypes between healthy human individuals. Findings of the study overall: It was the few donors that limited the genetic and exposure-history diversity represented. Across a handful of donors, naive CD4 shared approximately 4.5%, naive CD8 over 3%, memory CD4 approximately 2.5%, memory CD8 over 0.3%.

The authors' processing: ImmunoSEQ supplied junction-only sequences lacking quality scores, so filtering was different. Profiled with immunoSEQ multiplex PCR; TCRdb holds only in-frame clones, not every one. The D gene and trimming were derived from the DNA, and the V and J assignments and clone size from that table. The sample has approximately 1.4 million clones, roughly 98% seen once. All of the donors resided in Nashville, Tennessee, and each was a Caucasian adult. CDR1 is SGDLS and CDR2 is YYNGEE in the germline V gene. With 0 bases removed from V and 0 bases from J, the gap between germline ends came to 4 bases. CDR3 length: 15 residues. As concerns this clone: Its antigen is not known.

The receptor's source is a man aged 25-40 years in good health. V gene TRBV9 combines with J gene TRBJ2-6; D gene ambiguous. Input material: naive CD4+ T cells sorted from blood. Noted subset: CD45RA+ positively selected. The CDR3 is CASSVERSGANVLTF. CDR3 bases: TGTGCCAGCAGCGTAGAGCGCTCTGGGGCCAACGTCCTGACTTTC. Based on the CDR3 plus reference TRBV9 and TRBJ2-6, the full variable domain is DSGVTQTPKHLITATGQRVTLRCSPRSGDLSVYWYQQSLDQGLQFLIQYYNGEERAKGNILERFSAQQFPDLHSELNLSSLELGDSALYFCASSVERSGANVLTFGAGSRLTVL.